One T cell receptor (beta chain) is described in this entry. Germline CDR1 reads SGHTA; CDR2 reads FQGNSA. The V and J ends lost 5 bases and 1 base, in that order; junction bases with no gene match: 7. The CDR3 length is 16 residues. The source of the sample is a study of technical replicates of blood from a handful of donors. This table comes from immunoSEQ multiplex PCR, and its TCRdb copy is limited to in-frame clones, with some not included. Of roughly 100,000 clones in the sample, 95% to 96% were seen once. This sequence joins TRBV7-2 and TRBJ2-5, with 10 positions matching TRBD2. This TCR was sampled from a human donor in good health. The sample comprised T cells isolated from PBMCs. The CDR3 DNA reads as TGTGCCAGCAGCAAGCGGACTAGCGGCTTCCAAGAGACCCAGTACTTC. It encodes CASSKRTSGFQETQYF.